The 10 T cell receptor beta chains reported below all come from one sample, sequenced in a study of blood T cell repertoires in COVID-19. Assay used: immunoSEQ multiplex PCR; TCRdb lists only in-frame clones, some missing. Of about 90,000 clones listed, roughly 84% are singletons. The sample comprised peripheral blood. These TCRs come from a man aged 55 to 70 with acute or convalescent COVID-19.

The chain couples TRBV7-2 to TRBJ1-2; D remains ambiguous. CDR1 and CDR2 (germline): SGHTA, FQGNSA. V lost 4 bases to trimming and J lost 7 bases, with 10 bases between them. The CDR3 totals 12 residues. Here the CDR3 DNA reads TGTGCCAGCAGCTCCAGTAGCAGTGGCTACACCTTC. Translated: CASSSSSSGYTF.

This chain connects TRBV3-1 (or the pseudogene TRBV3-2) to TRBJ1-1; D may be TRBD1 (5 bases). Germline CDR1 and CDR2: LGHDT and YNNKEL (reference sequence). This CDR3 region has 11 residues. The ends were cut back, 0 bases at V and 10 bases at J, with 6 bases in the middle. This CDR3 is CASSQEGVAFF. CDR3 coding DNA: TGTGCCAGCAGCCAAGAAGGGGTAGCTTTCTTT.

The gene calls are TRBV9 and TRBJ2-5; no firm D call. In germline, CDR1 is SGDLS, CDR2 YYNGEE. CDR3 length: 13 amino acids. Trimming removed 3 bases at V and 4 bases at J, with 10 bases between. The CDR3 loop is CASSGDIGETQYF. CDR3 bases: TGTGCCAGCAGCGGAGACATTGGAGAGACCCAGTACTTC.

This rearrangement joins TRBV5-1 to TRBJ1-1; D might be TRBD1 (6 bases). The V end was cut by 1 base, the J end by 4 bases, with 14 bases between. This CDR3 contains 15 residues. Germline V gene data show CDR1 as SGHRS and CDR2 as YFSETQ. The CDR3 sequence: CASSLSRGGGTEAFF. CDR3 nucleotide sequence: TGCGCCAGCAGCTTGTCTAGGGGAGGGGGCACTGAAGCTTTCTTT.

There are a few counts of this clone. The rearrangement links TRBV6-5 to TRBJ1-5; 9 bases line up with TRBD1. The CDR3 covers 15 residues. Germline V lookup: CDR1 MNHEY, CDR2 SVGAGI. Unmatched junction bases numbered 4, after V lost 4 bases and J lost 3 bases. CDR3 sequence (DNA): TGTGCCAGCAGTTCAGGACAGGGGCCCAATCAGCCCCAGCATTTT. Translated: CASSSGQGPNQPQHF.

CDR3 in DNA: TGCGCCAGCAGCCGGGACAGGGGAACTGAAGCTTTCTTT. This sequence encodes CASSRDRGTEAFF. The chain employs TRBV5-1 and TRBJ1-1, with 10 bases matching TRBD1. After removal of 4 bases from V and 5 bases from J, the junction contained 2 bases not matched to a gene. Germline CDR1 SGHRS, CDR2 YFSETQ. The CDR3 sequence is 13 residues long.

The chain uses TRBV7-2 and TRBJ2-3; the match to TRBD2 covers 8 bases. Trimming cost V 5 bases and J 7 bases; bases outside gene matches: 8. The CDR3 extends over 14 amino acids. Looked up from germline, CDR1 is SGHTA and CDR2 is FQGNSA. As DNA, the CDR3 is TGTGCCAGCAGCGACCCCGGGACTAGTAATACGCAGTATTTT. Amino acid sequence: CASSDPGTSNTQYF.

The CDR3 DNA is TGCGCCAGCAGCTTAGGTCAGGCTACCTACAATGAGCAGTTCTTC. Its protein is CASSLGQATYNEQFF. The chain has TRBV5-1 and TRBJ2-1; D unclear. The germline V gene encodes CDR1 SGHRS and CDR2 YFSETQ. V lost 2 bases and J 2 bases, leaving 11 bases between the germline ends. This CDR3 has 15 residues.

This chain uses TRBV6-5 with TRBJ2-7; 9 positions agree with TRBD1. Germline V gives CDR1 MNHEY, CDR2 SVGAGI. The CDR3 is 16 amino acids. J gave up 0 bases and V 4 bases, and 7 bases lay outside the gene matches. The CDR3 region is CASSLARDRVSYEQYF. The CDR3 region has the DNA TGTGCCAGCAGTTTAGCCCGGGACAGGGTCTCCTACGAGCAGTACTTC.

V and J are TRBV19 and TRBJ1-1, with D possibly being TRBD1 (5 bases). In germline, CDR1 is LNHDA, CDR2 SQIVND (reference sequence). Trimming removed 6 bases at V and 1 base at J, with 9 bases between. This CDR3 spans 13 amino acids. The CDR3 here is CASRSTGNTEAFF. Here the CDR3 DNA reads TGTGCCAGTAGGTCTACAGGGAACACTGAAGCTTTCTTT.